The 2 T cell receptor beta chains below all came from one sample that was sequenced in a study of T cells in tumors after PD-1 blockade. Assay used: immunoSEQ multiplex PCR; TCRdb lists only in-frame clones, some missing. The repertoire holds about 59,000 clones, with about four fifths as singletons. The specimen comprised PBMCs, sampled before anti-PD-1 treatment. These receptors originate from a human donor with basal cell carcinoma.

The chain couples TRBV18 to TRBJ2-7, with 9 bases identical to TRBD1. Germline trimming cut 3 bases from V and 4 bases from J; bases unmatched to any gene: 10. CDR3 size: 16 residues. Germline CDR1 is KGHSH and CDR2 is LQKENI. The CDR3 protein is CASSPRLGQGDYEQYF. CDR3 sequence (DNA): TGTGCCAGCTCACCTCGTCTGGGACAGGGTGATTACGAGCAGTACTTC.

V and J are TRBV5-1 and TRBJ2-1; weak D call: TRBD2 (6 bases). Trimming shortened V by 6 bases and J by 3 bases, and 16 bases separated the two germline ends. Germline values: CDR1 SGHRS, CDR2 YFSETQ. The CDR3 extends over 15 amino acids. The CDR3, as DNA: TGCGCCAGCACCCCGATAGCGGTAGACTACAATGAGCAGTTCTTC. This translates into CASTPIAVDYNEQFF. The variable domain in full, completed from reference TRBV5-1 and TRBJ2-1, reads KAGVTQTPRYLIKTRGQQVTLSCSPISGHRSVSWYQQTPGQGLQFLFEYFSETQRNKGNFPGRFSGRQFSNSRSEMNVSTLELGDSALYLCASTPIAVDYNEQFFGPGTRLTVL.